This T cell receptor beta chain was sequenced in a study of identical twins. There are a few counts of this clonotype. As yet, its antigen is unknown. Germline assignment: CDR1 LGHNA and CDR2 YNFKEQ. This CDR3 spans 19 amino acids. V dropped 4 bases and J dropped 0; count of bases not matched to a gene: 12. TCRdb used MiXCR to reprocess the 5' RACE reads, holding one entry per CDR3 protein. The table includes around 240,000 distinct CDR3 sequences, 10% to 13% detected once. Study results and limitations: Clonotypes of the beta chain that were abundant in cord blood carried fewer insertions (memory repertoires showed none). Invariant populations such as MAIT and iNKT cells could partly muddle zero-insertion analyses. Researchers reported weaker excess twin sharing in beta out-of-frame sequences.

Sample: memory T cells sorted from blood. The sequence was collected from a man aged 45 to 65 in good health. V gene TRBV4-2 combines with J gene TRBJ2-3, with 11 positions matching TRBD2. Here the CDR3 reads CASSPQLAGVSFSTDTQYF. CDR3 nucleotide sequence: TGTGCCAGCAGCCCCCAACTAGCGGGAGTTTCCTTTAGCACAGATACGCAGTATTTT.